This T cell receptor beta chain was sequenced for a study of T cell clones after liver transplantation. Study-level background: Immunosuppression withdrawal was tried within 2 years after liver transplantation in this trial. Subjects received no induction therapy and standard immunosuppression until randomization at 12-24 months post-transplant. Study results and limitations: The donor-reactive repertoire was only partly measurable in two subjects, lacking donor cells.

After removal of 1 base from V and 4 bases from J, the junction contained 3 bases not matched to a gene. Per germline, CDR1 ENHRY and CDR2 SYGVKD. The CDR3 loop spans 15 amino acids. TCRdb's table, derived via immunoSEQ multiplex PCR, lists solely in-frame clones and lacks some. This sample has 55,000 to 70,000 clones, with 80% to 95% found just once. Concerning this clone itself: The antigen is undetermined.

The rearrangement joins TRBV10-3 to TRBJ1-4; 7 nucleotides agree with TRBD1. The sequences come from CD4+ T cells from blood, collected roughly 25 months after liver transplant. The receptor comes from a human patient who received a liver transplant. The graft donor may have contributed some T cells. Written as DNA, the CDR3 is TGTGCCATCAGTGAGTGGGGACAGAATAATGAAAAACTGTTTTTT. It codes for CAISEWGQNNEKLFF.